This entry features one TCR beta chain sequence. Antigen specificity is unknown. The data derive from a study of shared clonotypes between healthy human individuals. Background on the study: CD4 naive and memory got three plates each, CD8 naive two, CD8 memory one. Study results and caveats: Estimated clonotype richness was generally higher in naive than memory subsets.

Assay execution took place at the deep level. Libraries were prepared by immunoSEQ multiplex PCR; TCRdb keeps only in-frame clonotypes and omits some of them. The table has about 2 million clones, roughly 94% seen once. Germline CDR1 MNHNS, CDR2 SASEGT. Trimming removed 6 bases at V and 0 bases at J, with 11 bases between. This CDR3 has 14 amino acids. In the CD4+ fraction, cells were divided into CD45RA+ naive and CD45RA-negative memory subsets. The sample taken for sequencing was naive CD4+ T cells sorted from blood. Noted subset: CD45RA+ positively selected. J is TRBJ1-2 and V is TRBV6-1, with D unclear. The sequence derives from a man younger than 30 in good health. Here the CDR3 reads CASRRGLANYGYTF. The DNA for the CDR3 is TGTGCCAGCAGGAGAGGCCTAGCTAACTATGGCTACACCTTC.